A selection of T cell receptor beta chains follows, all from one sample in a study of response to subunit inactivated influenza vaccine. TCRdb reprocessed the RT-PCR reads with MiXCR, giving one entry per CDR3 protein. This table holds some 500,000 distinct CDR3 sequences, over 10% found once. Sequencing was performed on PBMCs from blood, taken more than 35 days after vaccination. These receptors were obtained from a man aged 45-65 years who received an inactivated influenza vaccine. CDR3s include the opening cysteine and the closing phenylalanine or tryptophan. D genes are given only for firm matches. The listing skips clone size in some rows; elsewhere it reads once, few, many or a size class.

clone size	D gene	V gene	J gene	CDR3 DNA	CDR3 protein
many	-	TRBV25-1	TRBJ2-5	TGTGCCAGCAGTGAACGGACACTGTACCAAGAGACCCAGTACTTC	CASSERTLYQETQYF
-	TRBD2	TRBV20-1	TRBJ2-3	TGCAGTGCAAAGAGGACTAGCGGGACCCGAGGGGCAGATACGCAGTATTTT	CSAKRTSGTRGADTQYF
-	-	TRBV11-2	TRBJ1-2	TGTGCCAGCAGGGGAAAGCTGGGCGGCTACACCTTC	CASRGKLGGYTF
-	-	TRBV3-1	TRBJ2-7	TGTGCCAGCAGCCAAGGATCCAGGGGTTACGAGCAGTACTTC	CASSQGSRGYEQYF
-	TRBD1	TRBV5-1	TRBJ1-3	TGCGCCAGCAGCAGGGGACAGGCGGACGGAAACACCATATATTTT	CASSRGQADGNTIYF
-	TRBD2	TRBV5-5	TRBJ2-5	TGTGCCAGCGGACTAGCGGAGTACCAAGAGACCCAGTACTTC	CASGLAEYQETQYF
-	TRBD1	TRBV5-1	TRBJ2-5	TGCGCCAGCAGCTTGGGGCCGGGACAGGGGAGCCGGGAGACCCAGTACTTC	CASSLGPGQGSRETQYF
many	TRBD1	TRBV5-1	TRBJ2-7	TGCGCCAGCAGCTCAGGGACAGGCTTCTACGAGCAGTACTTC	CASSSGTGFYEQYF
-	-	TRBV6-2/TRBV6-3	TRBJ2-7	TGTGCCAGCAGTAACGACTACGAGCAGTACTTC	CASSNDYEQYF
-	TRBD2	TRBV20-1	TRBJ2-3	TGCAGTGCTAGATCAGTAGCGGGGTGGGGCACAGATACGCAGTATTTT	CSARSVAGWGTDTQYF
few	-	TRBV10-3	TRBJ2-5	TGTGCCATCAGTGAGGGGACCCTTGGGACCCAGTACTTC	CAISEGTLGTQYF
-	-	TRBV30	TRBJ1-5	TGTGCCTGGAGTGGGCACGGCAATCAGCCCCAGCATTTT	CAWSGHGNQPQHF
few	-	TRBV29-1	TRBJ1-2	TGCAGCGTTGCGAAGAACAGGGCTCAAGGCTACACCTTC	CSVAKNRAQGYTF
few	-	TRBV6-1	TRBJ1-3	TGTGCCAGCAGCCCCGGGGGAATGAGCTCTGGAAACACCATATATTTT	CASSPGGMSSGNTIYF
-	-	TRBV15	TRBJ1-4	TGTGCCACCAGCAGGGTCCGATCGCGTGAAAAACTGTTTTTT	CATSRVRSREKLFF
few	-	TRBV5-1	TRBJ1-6	TGCGCCAGCAGCCCACGTGAGGGCAGTTCACCCCTCCACTTT	CASSPREGSSPLHF
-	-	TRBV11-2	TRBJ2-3	TGTGCCAGCAGCTTAGTGGCTGTTACGTCAGATACGCAGTATTTT	CASSLVAVTSDTQYF
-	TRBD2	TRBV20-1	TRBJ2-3	TGCAGTGCTAGAAGTGGGAGTAGCGGGGGAGACACAGATACGCAGTATTTT	CSARSGSSGGDTDTQYF
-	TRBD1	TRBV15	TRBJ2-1	TGTGCCACCAGCAGGGACAGGGGGCCGTATGAGCAGTTCTTC	CATSRDRGPYEQFF
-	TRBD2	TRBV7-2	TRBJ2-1	TGTGCCAGCAGCTTAGCTAGCGGGGGGGCTAGCTACAATGAGCAGTTCTTC	CASSLASGGASYNEQFF
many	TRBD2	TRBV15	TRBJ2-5	TGTGCCACCAGCAGAGTCGGGACTAGTCAAGAGACCCAGTACTTC	CATSRVGTSQETQYF
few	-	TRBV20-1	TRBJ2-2	TGCAGTGCTGAGTGGGCCGGGGAGCTGTTTTTT	CSAEWAGELFF